This TCR beta chain is from a study of T cells in Graves' hyperthyroidism and ophthalmopathy. Whole-study results and caveats: Most thyroid clonotypes with frequency above 0.001 were detected in blood. Ophthalmopathy could be told apart from stable hyperthyroidism with a 13 V-J model.

CDR3 length equals 15 residues. Trimming pared 0 bases from V and 4 bases from J, leaving 14 bases between. Per the germline V gene, CDR1 is DFQATT and CDR2 is SNEGSKA (reference sequence). Uncontrolled infection, other autoimmune disease, pregnancy or lactation barred patients from enrollment. To note about this clonotype: What it recognizes is unknown.

Researchers took RNA transcripts and amplified the TCR beta CDR3 regions from them. The HTBI primer set served for first-round RT-PCR of the TCR CDR3. Each CDR3 protein gets one entry after TCRdb re-called the multiplex PCR reads with MiXCR. The sample contains some 550,000 distinct CDR3 sequences, approximately 15% of which appear only once. The sequence derives from a middle-aged woman with Graves' ophthalmopathy. The chain joins TRBV20-1 to TRBJ2-3, with D perhaps TRBD2 (7 bases). The sequenced material came from blood. The CDR3 here is CSARDPAGASDTQYF. The DNA for the CDR3 is TGCAGTGCTAGAGATCCGGCGGGGGCTTCAGATACGCAGTATTTT.